The entry below describes one T cell receptor (beta chain). What it binds is not known. This entry comes from a study of beta chain features in type 1 diabetes. TCRB transcripts that were expressed got sequenced, as all of the isolated RNA had been reverse transcribed. Clones were read by immunoSEQ multiplex PCR, and TCRdb kept only the in-frame ones, dropping some. The table includes 65,000 to 85,000 clones, nearly 50% detected once. Findings and limits, study-wide: VDJ junctions from patients with type 1 diabetes contained fewer insertions and more deletions. Within each of all four CD4+ subsets, Type 1 diabetes patients had TCRB CDR3s that were moderately but significantly shorter. The similarity of naive, central memory and Treg TCRB repertoires appeared greater among patients than among healthy donors.

V was pared by 1 base and J by 1 base, with 7 bases between. There are 14 residues in the CDR3. Germline lookup yields CDR1 SGHAT and CDR2 FQNNGV. The rearrangement joins TRBV11-2 to TRBJ1-2, with TRBD1 as a possible D gene (5 bases). Sample: central memory CD4+ T cells from blood. The clonotype was recovered from a man aged 25 to 40 with type 1 diabetes. This CDR3 is CASSLGRVNYGYTF. As DNA, the CDR3 is TGTGCCAGCAGCTTAGGCAGGGTTAACTATGGCTACACCTTC.